These T cell receptor beta chains were read from a single sample in a study of identical twins. TCRdb recomputed calls from the 5' RACE reads with MiXCR, one row per CDR3 protein. The table has roughly 470,000 distinct CDR3 sequences, roughly an eighth seen once. These same records also appear under a second study, on yellow fever vaccine responses in identical twins.

The sequenced material came from CD4+ T cells sorted from blood. Receptors originate from a woman aged 18-29 years in good health. CDR3s include the opening cysteine and the closing phenylalanine or tryptophan. A D gene is named only where the DNA matches it firmly. Clone size is stated in some rows and not others, as once, few, many or a class when expanded.

V gene	D gene	clone size	J gene	CDR3 DNA	CDR3 protein
TRBV12-3/TRBV12-4	.	few	TRBJ2-7	TGTGCCAGCAGTTACGGGGGAAAGTCCTACGAGCAGTACTTC	CASSYGGKSYEQYF
TRBV5-1	.	.	TRBJ1-1	TGCGCCAGCAGTTTAGGACCACCCACTGAAGCTTTCTTT	CASSLGPPTEAFF
TRBV28	.	many	TRBJ2-3	TGTGCCAGCAGTCAACAGGGGGGGGGCACAGATACGCAGTATTTT	CASSQQGGGTDTQYF
TRBV11-1	.	few	TRBJ2-1	TGTGCCAGCAGCCGTCTCGGACAGTCCCAGCGGGCCAGCTCCTACAATGAGCAGTTCTTC	CASSRLGQSQRASSYNEQFF
TRBV29-1	.	few	TRBJ1-4	TGCAGCGTTGCTCAGGGGCCCGCAACTAATGAAAAACTGTTTTTT	CSVAQGPATNEKLFF
TRBV6-6	TRBD2	.	TRBJ2-3	TGTGCCTCTGCGGGGGGTGATACGCAGTATTTT	CASAGGDTQYF
TRBV27	.	few	TRBJ2-3	TGTGCCAGCAGTTTTCGTGGAGCTGGAAGCACAGATACGCAGTATTTT	CASSFRGAGSTDTQYF
TRBV4-3	.	many	TRBJ1-2	TGCGCCAGCAGCCAAGGTTACAGGGACTATGGCTACACCTTC	CASSQGYRDYGYTF
TRBV11-2	.	.	TRBJ2-3	TGTGCCAGCAGCTTAGGGAAGACATTTTACGCAGATACGCAGTATTTT	CASSLGKTFYADTQYF
TRBV12-3/TRBV12-4	TRBD1	.	TRBJ1-4	TGTGCCAGCAGTTTATACGGACAGGGAGGTGAAAAACTGTTTTTT	CASSLYGQGGEKLFF
TRBV24-1	TRBD1	.	TRBJ1-2	TGTGCCACCAGTGACGACGGGACAGCCGGCTACACCTTC	CATSDDGTAGYTF
TRBV20-1	TRBD1	.	TRBJ2-7	TGCAGTGCGCGACAGGGTTTGTACGAGCAGTACTTC	CSARQGLYEQYF
TRBV11-2	.	.	TRBJ2-1	TGTGCCAGCAGTCAAGGGAAGTCAGGCCCTGAGCAGTTCTTC	CASSQGKSGPEQFF
TRBV5-1	TRBD2	many	TRBJ2-3	TGCGCCAGTACCGGGACTAGCGCAGATACGCAGTATTTT	CASTGTSADTQYF
TRBV14	TRBD2	.	TRBJ2-7	TGTGCCAGCAGCCCCCGCCTTAGCGGGAGCCCCTACGAGCAGTACTTC	CASSPRLSGSPYEQYF
TRBV20-1	.	.	TRBJ2-3	TGCAGTGCTAGAGACCGGGTAGGGGAGGCGGCTACGCAGTATTTT	CSARDRVGEAATQYF
TRBV5-1	.	many	TRBJ2-3	TGCGCCAGCAGCTTGGAACTAGGGGAAGATACGCAGTATTTT	CASSLELGEDTQYF